This T cell receptor (beta chain) comes out of a study of cytomegalovirus exposure and HLA in healthy donors. In the study overall: The roughly 120 validation repertoires used the same platform as the approximately 670 first-cohort repertoires (as reported by a later analysis). The study's findings and limits: Associated with cytomegalovirus, according to the listing, were 150 to 200 TCR beta chains.

CDR3 size: 17 residues. Germline V gene sequence: CDR1 SGHTA, CDR2 FQGNSA. The V segment lost 5 bases and the J segment 2 bases; nucleotides outside the gene matches: 8. The method was immunoSEQ multiplex PCR; TCRdb's version includes in-frame clones alone and lacks a portion of them. This table holds about 54,000 clones, roughly 87% found once. In regard to this clone: Its cognate antigen is unknown.

This rearrangement joins TRBV7-2 to TRBJ2-5, with TRBD2 identical over 13 bases. The sample taken for sequencing was PBMCs. This sequence originates from a woman aged 18-29 years in good health and CMV-seropositive. CDR3 in DNA: TGTGCCAGCAGCCCGAGAAGACTAGCGGGGGGACAAGAGACCCAGTACTTC. Its translation: CASSPRRLAGGQETQYF.